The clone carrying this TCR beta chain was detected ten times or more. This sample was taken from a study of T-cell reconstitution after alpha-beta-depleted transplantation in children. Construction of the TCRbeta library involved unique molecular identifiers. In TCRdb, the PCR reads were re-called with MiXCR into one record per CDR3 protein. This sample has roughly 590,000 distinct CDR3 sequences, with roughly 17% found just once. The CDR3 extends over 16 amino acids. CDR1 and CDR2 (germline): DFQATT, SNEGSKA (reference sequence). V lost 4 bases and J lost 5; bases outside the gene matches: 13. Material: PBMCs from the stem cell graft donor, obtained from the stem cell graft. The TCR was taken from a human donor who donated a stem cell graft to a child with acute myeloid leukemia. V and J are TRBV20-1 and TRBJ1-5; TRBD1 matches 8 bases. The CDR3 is CSAISSPGQAYQPQHF. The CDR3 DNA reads TGCAGTGCTATCTCGTCCCCGGGACAGGCCTATCAGCCCCAGCATTTT.